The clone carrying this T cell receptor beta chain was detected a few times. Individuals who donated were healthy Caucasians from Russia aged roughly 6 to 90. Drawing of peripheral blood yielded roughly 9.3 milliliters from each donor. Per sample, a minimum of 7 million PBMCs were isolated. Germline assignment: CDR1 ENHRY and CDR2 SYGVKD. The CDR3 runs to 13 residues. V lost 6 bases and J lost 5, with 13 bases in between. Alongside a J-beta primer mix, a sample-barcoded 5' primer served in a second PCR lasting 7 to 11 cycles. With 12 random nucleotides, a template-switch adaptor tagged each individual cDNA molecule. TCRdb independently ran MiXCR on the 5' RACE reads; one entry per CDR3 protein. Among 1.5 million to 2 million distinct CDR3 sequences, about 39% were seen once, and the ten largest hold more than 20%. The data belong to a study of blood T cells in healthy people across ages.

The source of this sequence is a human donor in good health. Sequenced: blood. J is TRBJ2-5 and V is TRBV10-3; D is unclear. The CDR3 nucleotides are TGTGCCATCAGGGATGACTCTAAGGAGACCCAGTACTTC. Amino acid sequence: CAIRDDSKETQYF.